These T cell receptor beta chains were read from a single sample in a study of T cells in localized non-small cell lung cancer. Sequencing used immunoSEQ multiplex PCR; TCRdb keeps in-frame clones, though not all of them. In the table there are 800 to 950 clones, 15% to 20% of which are singletons. This sample comprised normal lung tissue next to the tumor, obtained before any cancer treatment. The receptors derive from a woman aged 40-69 years with stage II lung adenocarcinoma. The CDR3 runs from the conserved cysteine through the conserved F or W. D genes are given only for firm matches. Clone size, where shown, is once, few, many, or a class for clones that have expanded.

j_gene | abundance | v_gene | d_gene | CDR3nt | CDR3aa
TRBJ1-1 | . | TRBV12-5 | . | TGTGCTAGTGGTTTTGAGGGGAACACTGAAGCTTTCTTT | CASGFEGNTEAFF
TRBJ2-5 | few | TRBV30 | . | TGTGCCTGGAGTGCTAAACGAAACCAAGAGACCCAGTACTTC | CAWSAKRNQETQYF
TRBJ1-2 | . | TRBV28 | . | TGTGCCAGCAGTTTGGGAGGGTATGGCTACACCTTC | CASSLGGYGYTF
TRBJ1-2 | . | TRBV15 | . | TGTGCCACCAGCAGAGAAGCCGCTGACAGCCGCTACACCTTC | CATSREAADSRYTF
TRBJ2-1 | . | TRBV6-8 | TRBD2 | TGTGCCAGCAGCCCCGGGACTAGCGGGGTTCTGGAGCAGTTCTTC | CASSPGTSGVLEQFF
TRBJ1-6 | large | TRBV18 | . | TGTGCCAGCTCACCACTTAACCTCCTGCGAAGCTCCTATAATTCACCCCTCCACTTT | CASSPLNLLRSSYNSPLHF
TRBJ2-7 | large | TRBV15 | TRBD1 | TGTGCCACCCTCCGGGACAGGGGGTTCGGCGAGCAGTACTTC | CATLRDRGFGEQYF
TRBJ1-2 | . | TRBV29-1 | . | TGCAGCGCCGATACTTCCAGGGGATCGGGCTATGGCTACACCTTC | CSADTSRGSGYGYTF
TRBJ2-1 | . | TRBV6-8 | TRBD2 | TGTGCCAGCAGTTCTAGCGGGGGTAACACCTACAATGAGCAGTTCTTC | CASSSSGGNTYNEQFF
TRBJ2-1 | . | TRBV6-8 | TRBD1 | TGTGCCAGCAGACCATCCAGGACAGGGCCGATGGATGAGCAGTTCTTC | CASRPSRTGPMDEQFF